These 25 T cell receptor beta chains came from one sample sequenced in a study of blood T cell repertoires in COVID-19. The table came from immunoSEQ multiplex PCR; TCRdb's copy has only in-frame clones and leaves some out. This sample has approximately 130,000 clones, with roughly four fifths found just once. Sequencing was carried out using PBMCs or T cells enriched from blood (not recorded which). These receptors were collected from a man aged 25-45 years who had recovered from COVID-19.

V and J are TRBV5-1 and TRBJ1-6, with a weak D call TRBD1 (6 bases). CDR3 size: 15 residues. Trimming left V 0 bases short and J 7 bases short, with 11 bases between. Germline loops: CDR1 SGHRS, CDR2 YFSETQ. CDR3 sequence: CASSLDAGENSPLHF. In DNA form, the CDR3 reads TGCGCCAGCAGCTTGGATGCAGGGGAAAATTCACCCCTCCACTTT.

DNA of the CDR3: TGTGCCAGCAACCAACAGGGGGGCTATGGCTACACCTTC. Protein sequence: CASNQQGGYGYTF. The genes are TRBV5-6 and TRBJ1-2, with 8 bases aligning to TRBD1. V lost 6 bases and J lost 4; bases outside the gene matches: 5. CDR1 SGHDT and CDR2 YYEEEE come from the germline V gene. CDR3 length: 13 amino acids.

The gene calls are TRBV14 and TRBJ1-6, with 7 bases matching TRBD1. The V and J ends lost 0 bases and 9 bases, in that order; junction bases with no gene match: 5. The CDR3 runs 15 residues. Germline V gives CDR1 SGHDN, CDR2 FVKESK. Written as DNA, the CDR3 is TGTGCCAGCAGCCAAGAACAGGGGTTCGGTTCACCCCTCCACTTT. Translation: CASSQEQGFGSPLHF.

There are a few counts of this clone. CDR3 coding DNA: TGCGCCAGCAGCATTGAACAGGGGGTGACTGAAGCTTTCTTT. This translates into CASSIEQGVTEAFF. The chain recombines TRBV5-1 with TRBJ1-1; TRBD1 matches 8 bases. The ends lost 4 bases at V and 5 bases at J; junction bases unmatched: 7. This CDR3 has 14 amino acids. CDR1 is SGHRS, CDR2 YFSETQ, per germline.

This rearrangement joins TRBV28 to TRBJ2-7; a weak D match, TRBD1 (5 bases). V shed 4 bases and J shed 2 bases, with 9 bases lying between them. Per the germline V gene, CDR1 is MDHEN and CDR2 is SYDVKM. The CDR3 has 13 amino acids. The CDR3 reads CASSSQGPYEQYV. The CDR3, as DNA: TGTGCCAGCAGTTCTCAGGGCCCCTACGAGCAGTACGTC.

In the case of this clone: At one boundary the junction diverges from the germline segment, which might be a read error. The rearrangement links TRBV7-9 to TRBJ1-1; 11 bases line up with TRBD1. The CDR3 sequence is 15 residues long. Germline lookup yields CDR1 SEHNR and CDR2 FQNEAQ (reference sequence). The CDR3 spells CASSLALRGTGGETF. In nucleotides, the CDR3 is TGTGCCAGCAGCTTAGCACTAAGGGGGACAGGGGGAGAGACCTTT.

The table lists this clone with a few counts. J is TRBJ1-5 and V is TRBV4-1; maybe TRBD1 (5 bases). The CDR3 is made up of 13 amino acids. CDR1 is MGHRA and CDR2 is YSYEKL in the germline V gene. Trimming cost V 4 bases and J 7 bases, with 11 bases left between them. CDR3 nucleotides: TGCGCCAGCAGCCCCCCCGGGGGGCAGCCCCAGCATTTT. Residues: CASSPPGGQPQHF.

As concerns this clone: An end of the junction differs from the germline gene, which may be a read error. This chain's CDR3 is CSGGAHTEAFF. In DNA form, the CDR3 reads TGTTCGGGCGGGGCACACACTGAAGCTTTCTTT. This chain joins TRBV29-1 and TRBJ1-1; possibly TRBD1 for D (5 bases). There are 11 residues in the CDR3. The germline V gene encodes CDR1 SQVTM and CDR2 ANQGSEA. Full variable domain (rest looked up from reference TRBV29-1 and TRBJ1-1): SAVISQKPSRDICQRGTSLTIQCQVDSQVTMMFWYRQQPGQSLTLIATANQGSEATYESGFVIDKFPISRPNLTFSTLTVSNMSPEDSSIYLCSGGAHTEAFFGQGTRLTVV.

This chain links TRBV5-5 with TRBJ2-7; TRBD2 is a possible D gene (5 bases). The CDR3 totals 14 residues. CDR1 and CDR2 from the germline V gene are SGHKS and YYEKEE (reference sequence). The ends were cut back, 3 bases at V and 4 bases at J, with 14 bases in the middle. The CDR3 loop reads CASSSLPGGYEQYF. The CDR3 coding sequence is TGTGCCAGCAGCTCACTTCCCGGCGGGTACGAGCAGTACTTC.

CDR3 sequence: CASSQTSGRGYTQYF. The CDR3 nucleotides read TGTGCCAGCAGCCAGACTAGCGGGAGGGGGTATACGCAGTATTTT. This chain links TRBV3-1 (or the pseudogene TRBV3-2) with TRBJ2-3, with 14 bases that match TRBD2. Germline CDR1 and CDR2: LGHDT and YNNKEL (reference sequence). The CDR3 consists of 15 residues. The junction had 3 bases not matched to a gene; V was cut back by 3 bases and J by 7 bases.

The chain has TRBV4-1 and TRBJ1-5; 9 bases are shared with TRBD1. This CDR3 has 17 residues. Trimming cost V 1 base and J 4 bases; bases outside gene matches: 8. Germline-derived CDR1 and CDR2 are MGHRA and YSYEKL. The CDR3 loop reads CASSQARRTGDNQPQHF. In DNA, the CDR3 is TGCGCCAGCAGCCAAGCCAGAAGGACAGGGGATAATCAGCCCCAGCATTTT.

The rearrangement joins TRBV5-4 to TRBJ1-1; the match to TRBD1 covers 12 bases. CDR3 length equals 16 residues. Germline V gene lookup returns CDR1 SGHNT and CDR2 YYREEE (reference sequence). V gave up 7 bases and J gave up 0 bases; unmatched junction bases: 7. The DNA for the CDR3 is TGTGCCAGCGGGGGACAGGGGGCGGGGATGAACACTGAAGCTTTCTTT. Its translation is CASGGQGAGMNTEAFF.

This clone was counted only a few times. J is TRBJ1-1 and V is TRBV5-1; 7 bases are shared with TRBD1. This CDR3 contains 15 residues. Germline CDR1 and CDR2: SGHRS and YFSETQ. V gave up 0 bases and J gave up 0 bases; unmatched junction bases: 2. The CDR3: CASSLGTGVNTEAFF. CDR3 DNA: TGCGCCAGCAGCTTGGGTACAGGGGTGAACACTGAAGCTTTCTTT.

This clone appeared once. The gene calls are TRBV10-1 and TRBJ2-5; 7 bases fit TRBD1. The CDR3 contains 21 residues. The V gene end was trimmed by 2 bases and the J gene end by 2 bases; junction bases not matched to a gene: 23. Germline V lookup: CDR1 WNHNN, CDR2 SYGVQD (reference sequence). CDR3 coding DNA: TGCGCCAGCAGTGAGCAGGGGGTACGCGTAGGGATAACCGGGGATCAAGAGACCCAGTACTTC. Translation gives CASSEQGVRVGITGDQETQYF.

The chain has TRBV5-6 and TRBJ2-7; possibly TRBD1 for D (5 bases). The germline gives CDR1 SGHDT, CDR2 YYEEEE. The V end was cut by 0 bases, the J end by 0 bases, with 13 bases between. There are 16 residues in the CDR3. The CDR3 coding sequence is TGTGCCAGCAGCTTGGCTTCGACAGCGCACTCCTACGAGCAGTACTTC. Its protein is CASSLASTAHSYEQYF. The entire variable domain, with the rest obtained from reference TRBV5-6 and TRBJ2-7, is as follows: DAGVTQSPTHLIKTRGQQVTLRCSPKSGHDTVSWYQQALGQGPQFIFQYYEEEERQRGNFPDRFSGHQFPNYSSELNVNALLLGDSALYLCASSLASTAHSYEQYFGPGTRLTVT.

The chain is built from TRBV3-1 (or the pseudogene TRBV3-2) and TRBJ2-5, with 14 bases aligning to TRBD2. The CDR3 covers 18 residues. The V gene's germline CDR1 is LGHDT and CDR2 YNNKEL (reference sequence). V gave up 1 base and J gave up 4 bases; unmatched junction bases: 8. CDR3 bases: TGTGCCAGCAGCCAAGGTGTGGAGACTAGCGGGGGGGGAGAGACCCAGTACTTC. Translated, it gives CASSQGVETSGGGETQYF.

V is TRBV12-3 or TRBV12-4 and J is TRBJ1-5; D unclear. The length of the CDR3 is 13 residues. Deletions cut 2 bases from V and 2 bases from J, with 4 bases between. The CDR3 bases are TGTGCCAGCAGTTTACGCGGCAATCAGCCCCAGCATTTT. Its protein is CASSLRGNQPQHF.

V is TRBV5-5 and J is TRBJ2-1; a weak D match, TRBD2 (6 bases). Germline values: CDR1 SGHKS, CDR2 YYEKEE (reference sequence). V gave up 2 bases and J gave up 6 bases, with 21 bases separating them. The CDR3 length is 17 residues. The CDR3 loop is CASSFRLVSGKVNEQFF. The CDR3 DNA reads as TGTGCCAGCAGCTTCCGACTAGTTTCGGGTAAGGTCAATGAGCAGTTCTTC.

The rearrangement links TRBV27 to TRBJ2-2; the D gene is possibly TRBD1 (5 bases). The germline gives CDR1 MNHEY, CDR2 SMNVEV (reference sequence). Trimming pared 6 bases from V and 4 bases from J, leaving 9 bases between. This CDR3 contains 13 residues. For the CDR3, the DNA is TGTGCCAGCAGATACCAGGGCACCGGGGAGCTGTTTTTT. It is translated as CASRYQGTGELFF.

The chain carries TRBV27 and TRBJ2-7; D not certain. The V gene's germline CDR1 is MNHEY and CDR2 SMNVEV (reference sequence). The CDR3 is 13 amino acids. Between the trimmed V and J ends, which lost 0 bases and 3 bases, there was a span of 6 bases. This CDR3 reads CASSLSYSYEQYF. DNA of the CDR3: TGTGCCAGCAGTTTATCTTACAGCTACGAGCAGTACTTC.

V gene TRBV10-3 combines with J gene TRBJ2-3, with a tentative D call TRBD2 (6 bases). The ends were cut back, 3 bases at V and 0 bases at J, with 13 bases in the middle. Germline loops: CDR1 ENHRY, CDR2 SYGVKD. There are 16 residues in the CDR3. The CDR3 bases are TGTGCCATCAGTGATTTGGTCGCGGGGAGCACAGATACGCAGTATTTT. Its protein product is CAISDLVAGSTDTQYF.

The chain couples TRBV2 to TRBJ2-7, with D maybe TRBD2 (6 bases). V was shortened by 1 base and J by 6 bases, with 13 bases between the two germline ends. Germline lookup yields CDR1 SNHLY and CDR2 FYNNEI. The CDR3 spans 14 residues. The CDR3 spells CASSEVRDFSEQYF. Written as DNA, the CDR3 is TGTGCCAGCAGTGAAGTGCGGGACTTTTCCGAGCAGTACTTC.

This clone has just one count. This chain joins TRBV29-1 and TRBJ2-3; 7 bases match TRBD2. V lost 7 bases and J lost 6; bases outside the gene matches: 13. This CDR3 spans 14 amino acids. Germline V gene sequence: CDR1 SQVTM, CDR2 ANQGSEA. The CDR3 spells CSGSSGLEGDTQYF. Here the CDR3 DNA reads TGCAGCGGTTCTAGCGGCTTAGAAGGGGATACGCAGTATTTT.

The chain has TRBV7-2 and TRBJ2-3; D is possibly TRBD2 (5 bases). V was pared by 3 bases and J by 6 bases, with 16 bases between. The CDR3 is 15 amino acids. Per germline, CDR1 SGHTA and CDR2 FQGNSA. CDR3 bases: TGTGCCAGCAGCTTGGTCGGGTCGGGGTGGGATACGCAGTATTTT. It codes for CASSLVGSGWDTQYF.

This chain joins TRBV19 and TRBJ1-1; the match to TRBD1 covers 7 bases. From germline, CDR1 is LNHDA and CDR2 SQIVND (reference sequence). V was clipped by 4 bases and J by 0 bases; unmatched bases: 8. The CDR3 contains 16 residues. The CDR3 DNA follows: TGTGCCAGTAGTAGCGGGACAGCCGGAATGAACACTGAAGCTTTCTTT. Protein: CASSSGTAGMNTEAFF.